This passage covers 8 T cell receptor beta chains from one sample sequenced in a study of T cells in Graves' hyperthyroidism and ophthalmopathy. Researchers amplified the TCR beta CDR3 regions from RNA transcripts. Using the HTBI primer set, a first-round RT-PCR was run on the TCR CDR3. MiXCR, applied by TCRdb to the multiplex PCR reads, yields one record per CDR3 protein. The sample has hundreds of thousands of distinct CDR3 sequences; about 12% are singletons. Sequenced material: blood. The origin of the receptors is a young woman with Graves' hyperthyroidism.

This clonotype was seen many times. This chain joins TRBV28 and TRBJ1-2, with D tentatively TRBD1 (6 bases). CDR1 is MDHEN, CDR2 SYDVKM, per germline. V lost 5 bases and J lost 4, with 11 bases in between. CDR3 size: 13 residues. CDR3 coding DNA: TGTGCCAGCAGTGGGGGGGGCGGCTATGGCTACACCTTC. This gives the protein CASSGGGGYGYTF.

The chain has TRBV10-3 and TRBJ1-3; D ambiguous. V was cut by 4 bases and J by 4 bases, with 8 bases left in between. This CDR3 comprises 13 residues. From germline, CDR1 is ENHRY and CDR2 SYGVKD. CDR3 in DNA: TGTGCCATCAGTGGAAGAGGCGGAAACACCATATATTTT. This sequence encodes CAISGRGGNTIYF.

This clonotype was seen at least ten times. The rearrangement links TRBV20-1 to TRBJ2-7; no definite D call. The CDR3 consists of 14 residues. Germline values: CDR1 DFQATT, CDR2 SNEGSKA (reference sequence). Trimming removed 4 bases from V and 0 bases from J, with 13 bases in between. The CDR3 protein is CSAIDLTDSYEQYF. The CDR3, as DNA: TGCAGTGCTATTGACTTGACCGACTCCTACGAGCAGTACTTC.

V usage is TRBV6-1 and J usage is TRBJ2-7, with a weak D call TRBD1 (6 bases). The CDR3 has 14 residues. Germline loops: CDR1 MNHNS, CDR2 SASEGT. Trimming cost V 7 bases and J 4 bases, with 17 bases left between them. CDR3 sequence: CASTLVGAIYEQYF. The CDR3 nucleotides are TGTGCCAGCACCCTCGTGGGGGCCATATACGAGCAGTACTTC.

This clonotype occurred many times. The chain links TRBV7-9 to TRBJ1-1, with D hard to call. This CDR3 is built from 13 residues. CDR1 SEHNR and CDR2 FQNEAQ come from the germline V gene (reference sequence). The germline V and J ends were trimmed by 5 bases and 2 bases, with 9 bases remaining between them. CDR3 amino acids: CASSQTANTEAFF. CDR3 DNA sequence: TGTGCCAGCAGCCAAACAGCTAACACTGAAGCTTTCTTT.

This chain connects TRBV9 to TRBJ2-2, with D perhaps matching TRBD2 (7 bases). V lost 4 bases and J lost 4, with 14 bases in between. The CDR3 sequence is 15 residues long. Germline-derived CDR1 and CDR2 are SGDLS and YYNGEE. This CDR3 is CASSPGGGGTGELFF. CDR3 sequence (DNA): TGTGCCAGCAGCCCGGGGGGCGGAGGCACCGGGGAGCTGTTTTTT.

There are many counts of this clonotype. CDR3 region: CASNFGANYGYTF. DNA for the CDR3: TGTGCCAGCAATTTTGGGGCAAACTATGGCTACACCTTC. V gene TRBV12-3 or TRBV12-4 combines with J gene TRBJ1-2; TRBD1 might be the D (5 bases). This CDR3 has 13 amino acids. Trimming removed 7 bases at V and 2 bases at J, with 11 bases between.

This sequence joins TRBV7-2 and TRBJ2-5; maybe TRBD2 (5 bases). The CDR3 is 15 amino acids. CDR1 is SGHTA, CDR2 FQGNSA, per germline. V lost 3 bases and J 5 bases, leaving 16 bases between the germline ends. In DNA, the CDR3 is TGTGCCAGCAGCTTTTACCTCGCTCCGGGGGAGACCCAGTACTTC. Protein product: CASSFYLAPGETQYF.